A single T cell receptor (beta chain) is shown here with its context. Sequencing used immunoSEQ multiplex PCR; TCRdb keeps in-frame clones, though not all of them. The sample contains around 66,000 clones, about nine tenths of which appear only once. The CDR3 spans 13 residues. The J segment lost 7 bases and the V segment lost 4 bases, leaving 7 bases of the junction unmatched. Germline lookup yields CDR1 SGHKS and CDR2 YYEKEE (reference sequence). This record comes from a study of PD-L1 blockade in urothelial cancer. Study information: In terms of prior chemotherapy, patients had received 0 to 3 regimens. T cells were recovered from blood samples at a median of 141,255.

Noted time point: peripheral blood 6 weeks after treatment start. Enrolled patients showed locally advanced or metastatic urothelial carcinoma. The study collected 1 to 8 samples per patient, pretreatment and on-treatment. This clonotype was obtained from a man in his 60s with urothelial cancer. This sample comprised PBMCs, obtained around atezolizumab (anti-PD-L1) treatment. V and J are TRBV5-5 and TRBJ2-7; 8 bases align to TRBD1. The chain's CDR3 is CASSGQGLEEQYF. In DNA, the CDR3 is TGTGCCAGCAGCGGACAGGGTCTTGAGGAGCAGTACTTC.